This T cell receptor beta chain was identified during a study of blood T cells in healthy people across ages (dated by TCRdb to the mid-2010s). In terms of the full investigation: In model experiments, template switching captured roughly one uniquely barcoded TCR beta cDNA molecule for every two T cells. Using deep sequencing normalized with unique cDNA molecular identifiers, the study measured how TCR beta repertoire diversity changes with age. Donors of different ages were randomly distributed across sequencing lanes to avoid experimental bias. The donors were split into four age groups: young (average 16 years), middle-aged (about 40), aged (approximately 59) and long-lived (about 82). The study analyzed two additional independent replicas of 1 million unique cDNA reads from the same blood draw for two donors, one aged 18 to 29 and one aged 80 or older. The paper's findings and limits, for the study overall: Estimates of total diversity based on one million sequenced T cells were regarded as lower bounds and as underestimates. The percentage of naive T cells measured by flow cytometry correlated strongly with observed TCR beta diversity. Donor CMV infection status was unknown, potentially confounding age-related changes in expanded clonotypes. Since profiling was done on bulk unsorted PBMCs, naive and antigen-experienced compartments could not be conclusively compared. Compared with the aged group, more naive CD4+ T cells, fewer expanded clones and increased TCR diversity were shown by the long-lived group, suggesting age selection. As age increased, observed TCR beta diversity per million T cells dropped in a roughly linear way, and a significant reduction was already evident by age approximately 40.

The donors were under 40 Caucasian individuals from Russia, aged 6 to 90 years, who were systemically healthy. Each donor gave approximately 9.3 milliliters of peripheral blood, collected into EDTA-treated Vacutainer tubes. Ficoll-Paque density-gradient centrifugation was used to isolate PBMCs, with at least 6.5 million obtained per sample. Trizol reagent was used to extract total RNA from the PBMCs, yielding at least 6 micrograms per sample. For every donor, flow cytometry on a PBMC aliquot measured the percentage of naive CD45RAhigh/CD27high T cells. Of note for this clonotype: Its antigen is still unknown. Base qualities were left out, and no much larger clone turns up one base away.

The library was built by means of 5' RACE. The sequencer was an Illumina HiSeq 2500. The second PCR ran for about 6 to 12 cycles and used a J-beta primer mix along with a sample-barcoded 5' primer. A unique molecular identifier was introduced onto each TCR beta cDNA molecule by a template-switch 5' adaptor carrying 12 random nucleotides. Each sample yielded at least 2.5 million CDR3-containing paired-end reads. First-strand cDNA was synthesized from all RNA with the Mint cDNA synthesis kit, primed by a TRBC-specific oligonucleotide. All cDNA was treated with uracil-DNA glycosylase and then went through a first 18-cycle PCR with the universal primers M1SS and BC2_uni_R. In the authors' own workflow: For normalization, 1 million high-quality reads were randomly selected from each sample, with every read carrying a distinct molecular identifier. Instead of being binned into consensus sequences, reads that shared molecular identifiers were thrown out. CDR3 identification, clonotype clustering and error correction used MiTCR with a Q25 quality threshold and the strictest error-elimination algorithm. A nonparametric unseen species model with Euler transformation was used to estimate a lower bound on total TCR beta diversity. TCRdb reprocessing: public reads trimmed at Q25 with fastp, clones called with MiXCR, in-frame beta chains kept. Here each entry gathers all rows of one CDR3 protein and keeps the most common genes and DNA. The V and J calls shown here were made by TCRdb, not taken from the authors' results. A total of 550,000 to 800,000 distinct CDR3 sequences appear in this sample, 20% to 25% of them only once. The biggest ten clones account for around 3.4% of the sample.

Sequenced input: blood. This TCR was recovered from a man in his 70s in good health.

The nucleotide sequence is given as TGCGCCAGCAGCGCCGGACCCACCCTCGAGCAGTACTTC. Its translation reads: CASSAGPTLEQYF. The V gene is TRBV5-1 and the J gene is TRBJ2-7; no D gene is confidently identified. Trimming removed 4 bases from V and 6 bases from J, leaving 14 bases between the germline ends. The CDR3 goes from the cysteine to the phenylalanine over 13 residues. Just the 39-base CDR3 DNA is kept, in frame starting at base 1. The CDR1 and CDR2 encoded by the germline V gene are SGHRS and YFSETQ.